This T cell receptor beta chain was identified in a study of cytomegalovirus exposure and HLA in healthy donors. Study context: The study's early data release held about 77 million unique TCRs from HLA-typed donors. Of the donors genotyped, approximately 400 in all, less than 90% fell in the Caucasian-associated ancestry cluster. Findings and caveats of the study: An analysis done earlier found most TCR beta V segments productive about 87% or about 30% of the time. Several V segments, TRBV6-2 and TRBV6-3 among them, could not be told apart and were dropped.

This CDR3 is built from 14 residues. V was pared by 3 bases and J by 7 bases, with 12 bases of the junction left unmatched. Germline CDR1 reads GTSNPN; CDR2 reads SVGIG (reference sequence). Of note for this clone: What it binds is unknown. This specimen includes other DNA sequences encoding the same CDR3.

PCR primers comprised 60 Vbeta and 13 Jbeta primers. Produced via immunoSEQ multiplex PCR; TCRdb's table is partial and in-frame only. The sample holds 150,000 to 200,000 clones; around 80% are singletons and the top ten take roughly 1.5%. The chain uses TRBV30 and TRBJ2-7; 7 nucleotides align to TRBD2. The sample was PBMCs. This sequence originates from a man aged 40-49 years in good health and CMV-seronegative. The CDR3 sequence is CAWSVSGGRGEQYV. CDR3 sequence (DNA): TGTGCCTGGAGCGTTTCGGGAGGACGAGGTGAGCAGTACGTC.